This TCR beta chain was recovered during a study of cytomegalovirus exposure and HLA in healthy donors. General study findings and limits: In a later analysis, a genetic analysis reported fewer productive-TCR N-insertions in an Asian-associated ancestry cluster than the cohort average. Later analysis suggested most CMV-associated TCR beta chains were HLA-restricted.

As concerns this clone: Its matching antigen is unknown.

V gave up 5 bases and J gave up 0 bases; unmatched junction bases: 5. CDR1 MGHDK and CDR2 SYGVNS come from the germline V gene. The CDR3 length is 16 residues. Primers: 60 Vbeta forward and 13 Jbeta reverse. Method: immunoSEQ multiplex PCR; TCRdb's copy keeps in-frame clones and lacks some. The sample has 130,000 or so clones; around 80% are singletons. The TCR sequence derives from a man aged 25-40 years in good health and CMV-seronegative. This rearrangement joins TRBV25-1 to TRBJ2-1, with 9 nucleotides matching TRBD2. What was sequenced was PBMCs. Here the CDR3 DNA reads TGTGCCAGCAGTAGGCTAGCGGGGAGCTCCTACAATGAGCAGTTCTTC. This translates into CASSRLAGSSYNEQFF.